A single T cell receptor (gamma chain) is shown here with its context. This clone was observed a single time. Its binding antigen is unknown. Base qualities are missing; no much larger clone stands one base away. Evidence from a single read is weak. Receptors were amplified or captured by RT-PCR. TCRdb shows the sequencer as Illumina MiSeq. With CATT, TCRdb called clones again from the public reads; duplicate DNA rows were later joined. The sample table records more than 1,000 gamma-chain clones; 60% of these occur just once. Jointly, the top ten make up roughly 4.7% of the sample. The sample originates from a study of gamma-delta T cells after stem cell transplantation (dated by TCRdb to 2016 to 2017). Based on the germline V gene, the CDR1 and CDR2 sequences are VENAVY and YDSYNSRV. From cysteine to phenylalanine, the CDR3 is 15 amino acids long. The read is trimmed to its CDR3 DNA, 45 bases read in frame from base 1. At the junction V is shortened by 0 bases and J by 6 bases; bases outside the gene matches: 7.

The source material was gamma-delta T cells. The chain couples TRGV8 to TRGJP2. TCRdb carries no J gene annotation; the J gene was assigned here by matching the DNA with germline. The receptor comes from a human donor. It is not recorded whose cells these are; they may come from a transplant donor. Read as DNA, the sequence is TGTGCCACCTGGGATAGGGGATCTGGTGATTGGATCAAGACGTTT. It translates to CATWDRGSGDWIKTF.